This TCR beta chain was captured in a study of response to subunit inactivated influenza vaccine. V gave up 3 bases and J gave up 8 bases, with 16 bases separating them. Germline V lookup: CDR1 SGHTA, CDR2 FQGNSA. CDR3 size: 15 residues. One entry per CDR3 protein, called by TCRdb with MiXCR from the RT-PCR reads. The sample comprises fewer than 800,000 distinct CDR3 sequences, 15% to 19% of which are singletons, and more than 9% rests with the top ten. The study's findings and limits: Every seasonal influenza vaccination brings in few new T cells, the authors suggested.

Comment on this clonotype: Its antigen is not known.

This clonotype was sampled from a man between 50 and 59 years old who received an inactivated influenza vaccine. Sequenced here: PBMCs from blood, sampled 11 to 12 days after vaccination. The rearrangement joins TRBV7-2 to TRBJ1-4; D is possibly TRBD1 (5 bases). The CDR3 loop reads CASSLEWQGGEKLFF. CDR3 bases: TGTGCCAGCAGCTTGGAGTGGCAGGGAGGAGAAAAACTGTTTTTT.